This TCR beta chain stems from a study of T-cell memory formation after mild COVID-19. This clonotype was found many times. Its cognate antigen is unknown. TCRalpha and TCRbeta libraries used 5'RACE with constant-segment primers and UMIs. TCRdb fed the 5' RACE reads into MiXCR, producing one record per CDR3 protein. The repertoire has about 390,000 distinct CDR3 sequences, 16% of them found once; the top ten carry about 22%. Notes on the study in general: Clones contracting day 15 to 85 were balanced CD4/CD8; later expanders leaned CD4+. Memory from before infection featured some responding clones, which suggests cross-reactive memory joined.

Sequencing input: PBMCs or a T cell subset sorted from them (not recorded which). This sequence was found in a man younger than 30 who had mild COVID-19 (a few samples of this study predate the infection). Cell type and time point are not known.

CDR3 sequence: CASSLGREETQYF. DNA of the CDR3: TGTGCCAGCAGCTTGGGTAGGGAGGAGACCCAGTACTTC. The rearrangement joins TRBV5-5 to TRBJ2-5; D may be TRBD2 (5 bases). V dropped 0 bases and J dropped 5 bases, with 8 bases sitting between them. The CDR3 is 13 residues long. Looked up from germline, CDR1 is SGHKS and CDR2 is YYEKEE (reference sequence).